These 4 T cell receptor beta chains originate from one sample sequenced in a study of cytomegalovirus exposure and HLA in healthy donors. PCR involved 60 Vbeta and 13 Jbeta primers. Profiled with immunoSEQ multiplex PCR; TCRdb holds only in-frame clones, not every one. The sample yields roughly 190,000 clones, of which the top ten take up 0.79%. The specimen was PBMCs. These receptors came from a woman aged 18 to 35 in good health and CMV-seropositive.

This chain uses TRBV7-6 with TRBJ2-7; D perhaps matches TRBD2 (7 bases). CDR1 and CDR2 (germline): SGHVS, FNYEAQ. The CDR3 runs to 15 residues. V gave up 4 bases and J gave up 4 bases, with 17 bases separating them. Here the CDR3 reads CASSSRGLVKYEQYF. The CDR3 DNA sequence: TGTGCCAGCAGCTCGCGGGGGCTAGTGAAATACGAGCAGTACTTC. Based on the CDR3 plus reference TRBV7-6 and TRBJ2-7, the full variable domain is GAGVSQSPRYKVTKRGQDVALRCDPISGHVSLYWYRQALGQGPEFLTYFNYEAQQDKSGLPNDRFSAERPEGSISTLTIQRTEQRDSAMYRCASSSRGLVKYEQYFGPGTRLTVT.

The rearrangement joins TRBV6-1 to TRBJ2-5, with 11 bases fitting TRBD2. The germline CDR1 and CDR2 sequences are MNHNS and SASEGT. Trimming cost V 2 bases and J 5 bases; bases outside gene matches: 4. The CDR3 spans 15 residues. In DNA form, the CDR3 reads TGTGCCAGCAGTGAAACTAGCGGGAGTAGGGAGACCCAGTACTTC. This encodes CASSETSGSRETQYF.

A remark on this clone: No conserved phenylalanine or tryptophan is present at the end of the CDR3, so a read error is the likely explanation. The DNA is omitted, as the CDR3 cannot be located on it reliably, and the CDR3 follows TCRdb's listing. V gene TRBV20-1 combines with J gene TRBJ2-3; TRBD2, as called in the table, went unchecked against the DNA. CDR1 and CDR2 from the germline V gene are DFQATT and SNEGSKA (reference sequence). The CDR3 length is 8 residues, termini included. The CDR3 sequence is CSATGTPP.

Details on this clone: The junction and the germline gene differ at one end; a read error may be behind it. This chain joins TRBV7-7 and TRBJ1-1, with 7 bases matching TRBD1. CDR3 size: 18 residues. Germline-derived CDR1 and CDR2 are SSHAT and FNYEAQ (reference sequence). The CDR3 loop is CASSLSGQRPSSWTEAFF. As DNA, the CDR3 is TGTGCTAGCAGCTTGTCGGGACAGCGACCCTCGAGTTGGACTGAAGCTTTCTTT.